This T cell receptor (beta chain) was identified during a study of cytomegalovirus exposure and HLA in healthy donors. Germline CDR1 and CDR2: SGHTA and FQGNSA. Deletions cut 2 bases from V and 3 bases from J, with 8 bases between. The CDR3 runs to 13 residues. The PCR made use of 60 Vbeta and 13 Jbeta primers. TCRdb keeps only in-frame clones here, not all; method: immunoSEQ multiplex PCR. This table has some 110,000 clones, 79% appearing once. This TCR derives from a woman between 18 and 29 years old in good health and CMV-seropositive. The chain has TRBV7-2 and TRBJ2-7; TRBD2 might be the D (5 bases). The source material was PBMCs. CDR3 protein: CASSLTRFYEQYF. The CDR3, as DNA: TGTGCCAGCAGCTTAACTAGATTCTACGAGCAGTACTTC.